This TCR beta chain was captured by sequencing in a study of CD8 T cells in ankylosing spondylitis. The CDR3 runs 14 residues. Germline loops: CDR1 SGDLS, CDR2 YYNGEE. The ends lost 2 bases at V and 8 bases at J; junction bases unmatched: 6. This clonotype has a count of ten or more. TCRdb itself ran the 5' RACE reads through MiXCR, one entry per CDR3 protein. Altogether around 27,000 distinct CDR3 sequences are present, less than 3% being singletons, with the ten largest covering 6.5% to 9.5%. The J gene is TRBJ1-1, the V gene TRBV9; 10 positions agree with TRBD1. The receptor was derived from a female donor with ankylosing spondylitis or in good health (not recorded which). Sequencing used blood, either unsorted or a sorted T cell fraction (not recorded which). The CDR3 region is CASSVLGQGGEAFF. Here the CDR3 DNA reads TGTGCCAGCAGCGTCCTCGGACAGGGGGGAGAAGCTTTCTTT.